The 30 T cell receptor beta chains in this list originate from one sample, sequenced in a study of control samples from healthy donors and cancer patients. Method: immunoSEQ multiplex PCR; TCRdb's copy keeps in-frame clones and lacks some. Of roughly 150,000 clones in the sample, roughly nine tenths were seen once. Sequenced input: blood. Receptors originate from a woman aged 25 to 39 in good health.

This clone showed up just a few times. The genes are TRBV14 and TRBJ2-1, with TRBD1 as a possible D gene (6 bases). This CDR3 contains 14 residues. V gave up 4 bases and J gave up 4 bases, with 11 bases separating them. From germline, CDR1 is SGHDN and CDR2 FVKESK. The CDR3 nucleotides are TGTGCCAGCAGCCTCAGACAGGTATACAATGAGCAGTTCTTC. Residues: CASSLRQVYNEQFF.

The rearrangement links TRBV7-2 to TRBJ1-1, with D possibly TRBD1 on 5 matching bases. Germline V CDR1 and CDR2: SGHTA, FQGNSA. The CDR3 spans 12 residues. The germline V and J ends were trimmed by 2 bases and 10 bases, with 11 bases remaining between them. The CDR3 DNA is TGTGCCAGCAGCTTACGGGGGGTACGAGCTTTCTTT. This encodes CASSLRGVRAFF.

V gene TRBV4-1 combines with J gene TRBJ2-1; the D call may be TRBD1 or TRBD2 (6 bases each). The germline gives CDR1 MGHRA, CDR2 YSYEKL. Trimming removed 3 bases at V and 7 bases at J, with 16 bases between. This CDR3 region has 15 residues. In DNA, the CDR3 is TGCGCCAGCAGCCATGGGGGGCCGATGTTTAATGAGCAGTTCTTC. It specifies CASSHGGPMFNEQFF.

This sequence joins TRBV6-1 and TRBJ2-7; no definite D call. This CDR3 spans 14 amino acids. V was cut by 1 base and J by 2 bases, with 9 bases left in between. The germline gives CDR1 MNHNS, CDR2 SASEGT. The CDR3 region is CASSEGPEPYEQYF. The DNA for the CDR3 is TGTGCCAGCAGTGAAGGTCCAGAGCCCTACGAGCAGTACTTC.

CDR3 nucleotides: TGTGCCAGCAGCTTAGCCCAGGTCCTCTCTGGAAACACCATATATTTT. Translation: CASSLAQVLSGNTIYF. The chain has TRBV7-2 and TRBJ1-3, with D unresolved. V was shortened by 0 bases and J by 0 bases, with 9 bases between the two germline ends. CDR3 size: 16 residues. Germline V lookup: CDR1 SGHTA, CDR2 FQGNSA.

The chain employs TRBV12-5 and TRBJ1-3; TRBD1 aligns across 8 bases. The J segment lost 0 bases and the V segment lost 4 bases, leaving 14 bases of the junction unmatched. Per the germline V gene, CDR1 is LGHNT and CDR2 is FRNRAP. This CDR3 has 19 residues. In nucleotides, the CDR3 is TGTGCTAGTGGTTCCGATCCATTCACAGGGGGGAGCTCTGGAAACACCATATATTTT. Residues: CASGSDPFTGGSSGNTIYF.

This chain uses TRBV6-1 with TRBJ1-3; unclear D gene. CDR1 is MNHNS and CDR2 is SASEGT in the germline V gene. The V and J ends lost 3 bases and 2 bases respectively, with 14 bases between them. The CDR3 is 16 residues long. In DNA form, the CDR3 reads TGTGCCAGCAGTGACACCAGTAGGAGTCCTGGAAACACCATATATTTT. Protein sequence: CASSDTSRSPGNTIYF.

This sequence joins TRBV5-1 and TRBJ1-6, with 7 bases matching TRBD1. Trimming cost V 1 base and J 5 bases; bases outside gene matches: 3. The germline V gene encodes CDR1 SGHRS and CDR2 YFSETQ. The CDR3 has 15 residues. The CDR3 DNA reads TGCGCCAGCAGCTTGATGGGACAGAATAATTCACCCCTCCACTTT. Protein: CASSLMGQNNSPLHF.

This chain connects TRBV5-1 to TRBJ2-2, with TRBD2 identical over 7 bases. CDR3 length equals 15 residues. CDR1 and CDR2 (germline): SGHRS, YFSETQ. V was clipped by 2 bases and J by 4 bases; unmatched bases: 5. In DNA form, the CDR3 reads TGCGCCAGCAGCTTCACGGGGGAGGGCACCGGGGAGCTGTTTTTT. Its protein product is CASSFTGEGTGELFF. Supplemented by reference TRBV5-1 and TRBJ2-2, the full variable domain reads KAGVTQTPRYLIKTRGQQVTLSCSPISGHRSVSWYQQTPGQGLQFLFEYFSETQRNKGNFPGRFSGRQFSNSRSEMNVSTLELGDSALYLCASSFTGEGTGELFFGEGSRLTVL.

This chain uses TRBV11-2 with TRBJ2-7; maybe TRBD2 (6 bases). This CDR3 has 13 amino acids. Germline values: CDR1 SGHAT, CDR2 FQNNGV. Trimming shortened V by 5 bases and J by 3 bases, and 11 bases separated the two germline ends. CDR3 sequence (DNA): TGTGCCAGCAGCGTGGGACTCCTCTACGAGCAGTACTTC. The encoded protein is CASSVGLLYEQYF. Looking up the rest from reference TRBV11-2 and TRBJ2-7 gives the full variable domain: EAGVAQSPRYKIIEKRQSVAFWCNPISGHATLYWYQQILGQGPKLLIQFQNNGVVDDSQLPKDRFSAERLKGVDSTLKIQPAKLEDSAVYLCASSVGLLYEQYFGPGTRLTVT.

The genes are TRBV6-2 or TRBV6-3 and TRBJ1-5, with D maybe TRBD1 (5 bases). Trimming cost V 5 bases and J 2 bases, with 13 bases left between them. The CDR3 is 15 residues long. Germline CDR1 is MNHEY and CDR2 is SVGEGT. The CDR3 DNA follows: TGTGCCAGCAGTCCCCCAGGGTTAGGCAATCAGCCCCAGCATTTT. Translating gives CASSPPGLGNQPQHF.

The rearrangement uses TRBV28 and TRBJ2-7, with 9 bases matching TRBD2. V gave up 5 bases and J gave up 1 base; unmatched junction bases: 6. This CDR3 contains 15 residues. Germline values: CDR1 MDHEN, CDR2 SYDVKM. CDR3 nucleotides: TGTGCCAGCAGTCTCCAGACTAGCGGATCCTACGAGCAGTACTTC. Its translation is CASSLQTSGSYEQYF.

The chain employs TRBV10-3 and TRBJ1-1, with D uncertain. The CDR3 loop spans 14 amino acids. CDR1 ENHRY and CDR2 SYGVKD come from the germline V gene. V shed 0 bases and J shed 0 bases, with 5 bases lying between them. CDR3 DNA sequence: TGTGCCATCAGTGAGTCGGGCGTGAACACTGAAGCTTTCTTT. Residues: CAISESGVNTEAFF.

This clone was detected a few times. V is TRBV7-9 and J is TRBJ2-1; 10 bases fit TRBD2. CDR1 and CDR2 from the germline V gene are SEHNR and FQNEAQ (reference sequence). Unmatched junction bases numbered 11, after V lost 1 base and J lost 5 bases. CDR3 length equals 18 residues. The CDR3 DNA follows: TGTGCCAGCAGCTTAGGGCTGATTAGCGGGAGGCCCCACAATGAGCAGTTCTTC. It encodes CASSLGLISGRPHNEQFF.

V usage is TRBV5-1 and J usage is TRBJ2-7; no firm D call. Trimming stripped 4 bases from V and 5 bases from J, with 25 bases between. Germline V gene sequence: CDR1 SGHRS, CDR2 YFSETQ. The CDR3 runs 17 residues. DNA for the CDR3: TGCGCCAGCAGCCCGGACCCACACATAGGTATAGTTGACGAGCAGTACTTC. The encoded protein is CASSPDPHIGIVDEQYF.

The V and J genes are TRBV28 and TRBJ1-5; 7 positions agree with TRBD1. This CDR3 has 17 residues. Germline assignment: CDR1 MDHEN and CDR2 SYDVKM. The trim removed 3 bases at V and 2 bases at J, leaving 10 bases unmatched. CDR3 in amino acids: CASSFLTGEFGNQPQHF. The CDR3 DNA reads TGTGCCAGCAGTTTTCTTACAGGGGAGTTTGGCAATCAGCCCCAGCATTTT.

The chain has TRBV30 and TRBJ2-3; 7 bases map to TRBD1. V lost 2 bases and J lost 5; bases outside the gene matches: 7. CDR3 length equals 14 residues. Germline V gives CDR1 GTSNPN, CDR2 SVGIG (reference sequence). CDR3 in amino acids: CAWSMTGSGDTQYF. The CDR3 DNA reads TGTGCCTGGAGTATGACAGGGTCTGGAGATACGCAGTATTTT.

The chain couples TRBV15 to TRBJ1-5; D unclear. CDR3 size: 15 residues. The germline V gene has CDR1 LNHNV and CDR2 YYDKDF (reference sequence). V lost 0 bases, J lost 1 base, and 7 bases lay in between. The CDR3 loop reads CATSRDGWSNQPQHF. The CDR3 region has the DNA TGTGCCACCAGCAGAGATGGTTGGAGCAATCAGCCCCAGCATTTT.

This chain's CDR3 is CASQTGGGYEQYF. CDR3 bases: TGTGCCAGCCAGACAGGGGGAGGCTACGAGCAGTACTTC. The chain links TRBV2 to TRBJ2-7, with 9 bases identical to TRBD1. Germline V gene sequence: CDR1 SNHLY, CDR2 FYNNEI. The trim removed 8 bases at V and 3 bases at J, leaving 5 bases unmatched. The CDR3 contains 13 residues.

Turning to this clone: An end of the junction differs from the germline gene, which may be a read error. The chain joins TRBV7-7 to TRBJ2-3; possibly TRBD2 for D (7 bases). CDR1 SSHAT and CDR2 FNYEAQ come from the germline V gene (reference sequence). The CDR3 is 16 residues long. Here the CDR3 DNA reads TGTGCTAGCAGCTTGAGTCTAGGGGGGGAGGCAGATACGCAGTATTTT. It encodes CASSLSLGGEADTQYF.

The rearrangement joins TRBV6-2 or TRBV6-3 to TRBJ2-7; 9 positions agree with TRBD1. V lost 0 bases and J lost 4; bases outside the gene matches: 7. From germline, CDR1 is MNHEY and CDR2 SVGEGT. The CDR3 runs to 16 residues. The CDR3 DNA sequence: TGTGCCAGCAGTTACTCGGACAGGGGAGGGGTATACGAGCAGTACTTC. Protein product: CASSYSDRGGVYEQYF.

The chain carries TRBV19 and TRBJ1-1; TRBD1 matches at 8 bases. With V trimmed by 1 base and J by 4 bases, 2 bases remained unmatched. Germline V lookup: CDR1 LNHDA, CDR2 SQIVND (reference sequence). This CDR3 contains 14 residues. The CDR3 is CASSIARGLTEAFF. The DNA of the CDR3 is TGTGCCAGTAGTATAGCCAGGGGGCTCACTGAAGCTTTCTTT.

The chain couples TRBV5-1 to TRBJ2-1; 7 bases are a match to TRBD2. Per the germline V gene, CDR1 is SGHRS and CDR2 is YFSETQ. The V and J ends lost 1 base and 2 bases, in that order; junction bases with no gene match: 3. This CDR3 is built from 15 residues. CDR3 DNA sequence: TGCGCCAGCAGCTTGAGACTAGCTCCCTACAATGAGCAGTTCTTC. Its translation: CASSLRLAPYNEQFF.

This sequence joins TRBV9 and TRBJ2-2, with TRBD2 identical over 8 bases. The V segment lost 1 base and the J segment 4 bases; nucleotides outside the gene matches: 3. Germline-derived CDR1 and CDR2 are SGDLS and YYNGEE. This CDR3 contains 15 residues. The CDR3 DNA follows: TGTGCCAGCAGCGTACGAAGCGGGAGCACCGGGGAGCTGTTTTTT. It encodes CASSVRSGSTGELFF. The full variable domain, in which reference TRBV9 and TRBJ2-2 provide the parts outside the CDR3, is DSGVTQTPKHLITATGQRVTLRCSPRSGDLSVYWYQQSLDQGLQFLIQYYNGEERAKGNILERFSAQQFPDLHSELNLSSLELGDSALYFCASSVRSGSTGELFFGEGSRLTVL.

This clone was observed a single time. The J gene is TRBJ1-4, the V gene TRBV5-4, with 9 bases aligning to TRBD1. This CDR3 is built from 14 residues. V was pared by 6 bases and J by 5 bases, with 5 bases of the junction left unmatched. Per germline, CDR1 SGHNT and CDR2 YYREEE (reference sequence). CDR3 protein: CASTAGTGNEKLFF. CDR3 DNA sequence: TGTGCCAGCACCGCCGGGACAGGGAATGAAAAACTGTTTTTT.

The chain carries TRBV2 and TRBJ2-7, with 13 bases lining up with TRBD2. CDR3 length equals 15 residues. From germline, CDR1 is SNHLY and CDR2 FYNNEI. The V segment lost 6 bases and the J segment 2 bases; nucleotides outside the gene matches: 4. The DNA for the CDR3 is TGTGCCAGCAGGCGGACTAGCGGGAGAACCTACGAGCAGTACTTC. This encodes CASRRTSGRTYEQYF. The variable domain in full, with the rest retrieved from reference TRBV2 and TRBJ2-7, is EPEVTQTPSHQVTQMGQEVILRCVPISNHLYFYWYRQILGQKVEFLVSFYNNEISEKSEIFDDQFSVERPDGSNFTLKIRSTKLEDSAMYFCASRRTSGRTYEQYFGPGTRLTVT.

On this clone: Different DNA sequences within this sample yield the same CDR3. The V gene is TRBV3-1 (or the pseudogene TRBV3-2), the J gene TRBJ2-7; D is undetermined. The CDR3 length is 13 residues. V dropped 3 bases and J dropped 0 bases, with 6 bases sitting between them. Germline values: CDR1 LGHDT, CDR2 YNNKEL (reference sequence). The CDR3 region has the DNA TGTGCCAGCAGCCAGGGCCCCTCCTACGAGCAGTACTTC. Residues: CASSQGPSYEQYF.

The chain recombines TRBV9 with TRBJ2-1; D unresolved. Germline loops: CDR1 SGDLS, CDR2 YYNGEE. This CDR3 region has 15 residues. With 4 bases removed from V and 4 bases from J, the gap between germline ends came to 15 bases. The CDR3: CASSSRATEYNEQFF. CDR3 bases: TGTGCCAGCAGCAGTCGGGCTACAGAATACAATGAGCAGTTCTTC.

This rearrangement joins TRBV6-5 to TRBJ2-7; D assignment may be TRBD1 or TRBD2 (6 bases each). The CDR3 covers 13 residues. Per the germline V gene, CDR1 is MNHEY and CDR2 is SVGAGI. Trimming removed 6 bases from V and 4 bases from J, with 13 bases in between. CDR3: CASSTGGEYEQYF. Written as DNA, the CDR3 is TGTGCCAGCAGCACCGGGGGCGAATACGAGCAGTACTTC.

This chain uses TRBV11-2 with TRBJ2-7, with TRBD1 matching over 7 bases. The CDR3 is 15 amino acids. The V gene end was trimmed by 4 bases and the J gene end by 3 bases; junction bases not matched to a gene: 9. From germline, CDR1 is SGHAT and CDR2 FQNNGV. CDR3 in amino acids: CASSSQWTGYYEQYF. The DNA for the CDR3 is TGTGCCAGCAGCTCACAGTGGACAGGCTACTACGAGCAGTACTTC.